Sequencing of this T cell receptor beta chain was carried out in a study of Tregs in tolerant kidney transplant recipients. Overall study findings and caveats: Biological reproducibility was not directly addressed, but technical replication error appeared minimal.

The data were produced by immunoSEQ multiplex PCR, yet TCRdb's version contains in-frame clones alone and is incomplete. The sample includes around 16,000 clones, around 90% of them seen just once. Thawed PBMCs were FACS-sorted into unstimulated CD4+CD25+CD127- regulatory T cells, CD4+CD25- non-regulatory cells, CD4 and CD8 cells. With V trimmed by 1 base and J by 2 bases, 3 bases remained unmatched. CDR3 length equals 16 residues. Germline V gives CDR1 SGHTA, CDR2 FQGNSA. On this clone: Its target is not known.

The chain recombines TRBV7-2 with TRBJ1-4, with TRBD1 matching 8 bases. The sequence derives from a human donor in good health. Source material: CD8+ T cells from blood. The CDR3, as DNA: TGTGCCAGCAGCTTAGTTCAGGGGGCGACTAATGAAAAACTGTTTTTT. This encodes CASSLVQGATNEKLFF.